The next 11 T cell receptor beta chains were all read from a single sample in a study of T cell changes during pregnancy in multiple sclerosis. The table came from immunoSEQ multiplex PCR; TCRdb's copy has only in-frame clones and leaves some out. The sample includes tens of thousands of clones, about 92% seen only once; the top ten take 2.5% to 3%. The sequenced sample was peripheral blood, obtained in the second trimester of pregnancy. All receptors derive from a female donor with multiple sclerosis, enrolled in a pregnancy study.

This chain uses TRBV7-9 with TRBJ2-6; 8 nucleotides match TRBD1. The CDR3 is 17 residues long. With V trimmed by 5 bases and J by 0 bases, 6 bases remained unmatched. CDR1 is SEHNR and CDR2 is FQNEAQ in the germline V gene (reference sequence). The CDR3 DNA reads TGTGCCAGCAGCAGCAGGGGGCGTGGCTCTGGGGCCAACGTCCTGACTTTC. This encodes CASSSRGRGSGANVLTF.

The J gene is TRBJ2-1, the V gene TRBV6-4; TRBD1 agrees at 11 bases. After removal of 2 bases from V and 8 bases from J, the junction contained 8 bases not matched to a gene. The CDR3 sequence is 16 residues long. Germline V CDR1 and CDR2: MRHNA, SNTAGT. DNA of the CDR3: TGTGCCAGCAGTGACACCGGGACAGGGGGTGTCGATGAGCAGTTCTTC. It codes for CASSDTGTGGVDEQFF.

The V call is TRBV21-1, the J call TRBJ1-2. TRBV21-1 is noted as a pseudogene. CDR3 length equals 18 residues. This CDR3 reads CASSKAPGFVIANYGYTF. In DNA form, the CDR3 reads TGTGCCAGCAGCAAAGCTCCGGGATTCGTTATCGCTAACTATGGCTACACCTTC.

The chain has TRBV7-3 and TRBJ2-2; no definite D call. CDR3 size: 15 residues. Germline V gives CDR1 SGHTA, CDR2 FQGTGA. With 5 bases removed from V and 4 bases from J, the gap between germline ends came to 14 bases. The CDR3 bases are TGTGCCAGCAGCAACGTATATCCGGTCACCGGGGAGCTGTTTTTT. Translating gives CASSNVYPVTGELFF. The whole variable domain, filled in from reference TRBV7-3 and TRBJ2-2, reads GAGVSQTPSNKVTEKGKYVELRCDPISGHTALYWYRQSLGQGPEFLIYFQGTGAADDSGLPNDRFFAVRPEGSVSTLKIQRTERGDSAVYLCASSNVYPVTGELFFGEGSRLTVL.

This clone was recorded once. The CDR3 spells CASSLLRQEIPDTQYF. CDR3 DNA: TGCGCCAGCAGCCTCCTCCGACAGGAGATCCCAGATACGCAGTATTTT. The genes are TRBV5-1 and TRBJ2-3; TRBD1 might be the D (6 bases). This CDR3 is built from 16 residues. Germline assignment: CDR1 SGHRS and CDR2 YFSETQ. V lost 4 bases to trimming and J lost 4 bases, with 19 bases between them. Complete variable domain (other parts from reference TRBV5-1 and TRBJ2-3): KAGVTQTPRYLIKTRGQQVTLSCSPISGHRSVSWYQQTPGQGLQFLFEYFSETQRNKGNFPGRFSGRQFSNSRSEMNVSTLELGDSALYLCASSLLRQEIPDTQYFGPGTRLTVL.

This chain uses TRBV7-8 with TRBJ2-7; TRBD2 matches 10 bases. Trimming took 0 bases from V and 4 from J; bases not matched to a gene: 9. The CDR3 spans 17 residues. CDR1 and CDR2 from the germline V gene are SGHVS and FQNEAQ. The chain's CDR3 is CASSLAELAGSHYEQYF. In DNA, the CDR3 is TGTGCCAGCAGCTTAGCAGAACTAGCGGGGAGCCATTACGAGCAGTACTTC.

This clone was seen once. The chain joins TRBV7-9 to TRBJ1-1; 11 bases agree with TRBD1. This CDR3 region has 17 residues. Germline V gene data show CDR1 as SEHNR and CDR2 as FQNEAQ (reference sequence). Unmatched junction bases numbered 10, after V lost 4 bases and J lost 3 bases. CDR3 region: CASSSSSGQGEDTEAFF. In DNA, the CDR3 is TGTGCCAGCAGCTCTTCCTCGGGACAGGGGGAAGACACTGAAGCTTTCTTT.

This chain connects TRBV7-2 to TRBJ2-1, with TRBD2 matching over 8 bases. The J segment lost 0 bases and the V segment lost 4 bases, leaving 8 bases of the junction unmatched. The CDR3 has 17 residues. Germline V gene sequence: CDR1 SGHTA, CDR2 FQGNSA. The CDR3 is CASSWLAGLSSYNEQFF. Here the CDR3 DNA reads TGTGCCAGCAGCTGGCTAGCGGGCCTGAGCTCCTACAATGAGCAGTTCTTC.

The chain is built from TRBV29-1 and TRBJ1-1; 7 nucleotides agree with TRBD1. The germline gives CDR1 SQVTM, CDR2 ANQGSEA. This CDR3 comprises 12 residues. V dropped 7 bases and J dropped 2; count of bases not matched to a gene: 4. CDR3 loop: CSGGQRNTEAFF. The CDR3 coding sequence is TGCAGCGGGGGACAGAGAAACACTGAAGCTTTCTTT.

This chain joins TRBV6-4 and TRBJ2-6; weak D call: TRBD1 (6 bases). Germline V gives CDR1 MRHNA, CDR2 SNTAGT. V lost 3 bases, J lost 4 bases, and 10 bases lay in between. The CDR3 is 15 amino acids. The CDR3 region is CASSEGAEGANVLTF. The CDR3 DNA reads TGTGCCAGCAGTGAGGGGGCGGAGGGGGCCAACGTCCTGACTTTC.

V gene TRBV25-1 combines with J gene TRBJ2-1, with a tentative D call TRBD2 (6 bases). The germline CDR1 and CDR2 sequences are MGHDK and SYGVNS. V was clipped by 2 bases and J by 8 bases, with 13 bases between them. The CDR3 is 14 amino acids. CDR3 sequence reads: CASSERRRGHEQFF. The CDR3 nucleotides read TGTGCCAGCAGTGAAAGACGGAGGGGCCATGAGCAGTTCTTC.